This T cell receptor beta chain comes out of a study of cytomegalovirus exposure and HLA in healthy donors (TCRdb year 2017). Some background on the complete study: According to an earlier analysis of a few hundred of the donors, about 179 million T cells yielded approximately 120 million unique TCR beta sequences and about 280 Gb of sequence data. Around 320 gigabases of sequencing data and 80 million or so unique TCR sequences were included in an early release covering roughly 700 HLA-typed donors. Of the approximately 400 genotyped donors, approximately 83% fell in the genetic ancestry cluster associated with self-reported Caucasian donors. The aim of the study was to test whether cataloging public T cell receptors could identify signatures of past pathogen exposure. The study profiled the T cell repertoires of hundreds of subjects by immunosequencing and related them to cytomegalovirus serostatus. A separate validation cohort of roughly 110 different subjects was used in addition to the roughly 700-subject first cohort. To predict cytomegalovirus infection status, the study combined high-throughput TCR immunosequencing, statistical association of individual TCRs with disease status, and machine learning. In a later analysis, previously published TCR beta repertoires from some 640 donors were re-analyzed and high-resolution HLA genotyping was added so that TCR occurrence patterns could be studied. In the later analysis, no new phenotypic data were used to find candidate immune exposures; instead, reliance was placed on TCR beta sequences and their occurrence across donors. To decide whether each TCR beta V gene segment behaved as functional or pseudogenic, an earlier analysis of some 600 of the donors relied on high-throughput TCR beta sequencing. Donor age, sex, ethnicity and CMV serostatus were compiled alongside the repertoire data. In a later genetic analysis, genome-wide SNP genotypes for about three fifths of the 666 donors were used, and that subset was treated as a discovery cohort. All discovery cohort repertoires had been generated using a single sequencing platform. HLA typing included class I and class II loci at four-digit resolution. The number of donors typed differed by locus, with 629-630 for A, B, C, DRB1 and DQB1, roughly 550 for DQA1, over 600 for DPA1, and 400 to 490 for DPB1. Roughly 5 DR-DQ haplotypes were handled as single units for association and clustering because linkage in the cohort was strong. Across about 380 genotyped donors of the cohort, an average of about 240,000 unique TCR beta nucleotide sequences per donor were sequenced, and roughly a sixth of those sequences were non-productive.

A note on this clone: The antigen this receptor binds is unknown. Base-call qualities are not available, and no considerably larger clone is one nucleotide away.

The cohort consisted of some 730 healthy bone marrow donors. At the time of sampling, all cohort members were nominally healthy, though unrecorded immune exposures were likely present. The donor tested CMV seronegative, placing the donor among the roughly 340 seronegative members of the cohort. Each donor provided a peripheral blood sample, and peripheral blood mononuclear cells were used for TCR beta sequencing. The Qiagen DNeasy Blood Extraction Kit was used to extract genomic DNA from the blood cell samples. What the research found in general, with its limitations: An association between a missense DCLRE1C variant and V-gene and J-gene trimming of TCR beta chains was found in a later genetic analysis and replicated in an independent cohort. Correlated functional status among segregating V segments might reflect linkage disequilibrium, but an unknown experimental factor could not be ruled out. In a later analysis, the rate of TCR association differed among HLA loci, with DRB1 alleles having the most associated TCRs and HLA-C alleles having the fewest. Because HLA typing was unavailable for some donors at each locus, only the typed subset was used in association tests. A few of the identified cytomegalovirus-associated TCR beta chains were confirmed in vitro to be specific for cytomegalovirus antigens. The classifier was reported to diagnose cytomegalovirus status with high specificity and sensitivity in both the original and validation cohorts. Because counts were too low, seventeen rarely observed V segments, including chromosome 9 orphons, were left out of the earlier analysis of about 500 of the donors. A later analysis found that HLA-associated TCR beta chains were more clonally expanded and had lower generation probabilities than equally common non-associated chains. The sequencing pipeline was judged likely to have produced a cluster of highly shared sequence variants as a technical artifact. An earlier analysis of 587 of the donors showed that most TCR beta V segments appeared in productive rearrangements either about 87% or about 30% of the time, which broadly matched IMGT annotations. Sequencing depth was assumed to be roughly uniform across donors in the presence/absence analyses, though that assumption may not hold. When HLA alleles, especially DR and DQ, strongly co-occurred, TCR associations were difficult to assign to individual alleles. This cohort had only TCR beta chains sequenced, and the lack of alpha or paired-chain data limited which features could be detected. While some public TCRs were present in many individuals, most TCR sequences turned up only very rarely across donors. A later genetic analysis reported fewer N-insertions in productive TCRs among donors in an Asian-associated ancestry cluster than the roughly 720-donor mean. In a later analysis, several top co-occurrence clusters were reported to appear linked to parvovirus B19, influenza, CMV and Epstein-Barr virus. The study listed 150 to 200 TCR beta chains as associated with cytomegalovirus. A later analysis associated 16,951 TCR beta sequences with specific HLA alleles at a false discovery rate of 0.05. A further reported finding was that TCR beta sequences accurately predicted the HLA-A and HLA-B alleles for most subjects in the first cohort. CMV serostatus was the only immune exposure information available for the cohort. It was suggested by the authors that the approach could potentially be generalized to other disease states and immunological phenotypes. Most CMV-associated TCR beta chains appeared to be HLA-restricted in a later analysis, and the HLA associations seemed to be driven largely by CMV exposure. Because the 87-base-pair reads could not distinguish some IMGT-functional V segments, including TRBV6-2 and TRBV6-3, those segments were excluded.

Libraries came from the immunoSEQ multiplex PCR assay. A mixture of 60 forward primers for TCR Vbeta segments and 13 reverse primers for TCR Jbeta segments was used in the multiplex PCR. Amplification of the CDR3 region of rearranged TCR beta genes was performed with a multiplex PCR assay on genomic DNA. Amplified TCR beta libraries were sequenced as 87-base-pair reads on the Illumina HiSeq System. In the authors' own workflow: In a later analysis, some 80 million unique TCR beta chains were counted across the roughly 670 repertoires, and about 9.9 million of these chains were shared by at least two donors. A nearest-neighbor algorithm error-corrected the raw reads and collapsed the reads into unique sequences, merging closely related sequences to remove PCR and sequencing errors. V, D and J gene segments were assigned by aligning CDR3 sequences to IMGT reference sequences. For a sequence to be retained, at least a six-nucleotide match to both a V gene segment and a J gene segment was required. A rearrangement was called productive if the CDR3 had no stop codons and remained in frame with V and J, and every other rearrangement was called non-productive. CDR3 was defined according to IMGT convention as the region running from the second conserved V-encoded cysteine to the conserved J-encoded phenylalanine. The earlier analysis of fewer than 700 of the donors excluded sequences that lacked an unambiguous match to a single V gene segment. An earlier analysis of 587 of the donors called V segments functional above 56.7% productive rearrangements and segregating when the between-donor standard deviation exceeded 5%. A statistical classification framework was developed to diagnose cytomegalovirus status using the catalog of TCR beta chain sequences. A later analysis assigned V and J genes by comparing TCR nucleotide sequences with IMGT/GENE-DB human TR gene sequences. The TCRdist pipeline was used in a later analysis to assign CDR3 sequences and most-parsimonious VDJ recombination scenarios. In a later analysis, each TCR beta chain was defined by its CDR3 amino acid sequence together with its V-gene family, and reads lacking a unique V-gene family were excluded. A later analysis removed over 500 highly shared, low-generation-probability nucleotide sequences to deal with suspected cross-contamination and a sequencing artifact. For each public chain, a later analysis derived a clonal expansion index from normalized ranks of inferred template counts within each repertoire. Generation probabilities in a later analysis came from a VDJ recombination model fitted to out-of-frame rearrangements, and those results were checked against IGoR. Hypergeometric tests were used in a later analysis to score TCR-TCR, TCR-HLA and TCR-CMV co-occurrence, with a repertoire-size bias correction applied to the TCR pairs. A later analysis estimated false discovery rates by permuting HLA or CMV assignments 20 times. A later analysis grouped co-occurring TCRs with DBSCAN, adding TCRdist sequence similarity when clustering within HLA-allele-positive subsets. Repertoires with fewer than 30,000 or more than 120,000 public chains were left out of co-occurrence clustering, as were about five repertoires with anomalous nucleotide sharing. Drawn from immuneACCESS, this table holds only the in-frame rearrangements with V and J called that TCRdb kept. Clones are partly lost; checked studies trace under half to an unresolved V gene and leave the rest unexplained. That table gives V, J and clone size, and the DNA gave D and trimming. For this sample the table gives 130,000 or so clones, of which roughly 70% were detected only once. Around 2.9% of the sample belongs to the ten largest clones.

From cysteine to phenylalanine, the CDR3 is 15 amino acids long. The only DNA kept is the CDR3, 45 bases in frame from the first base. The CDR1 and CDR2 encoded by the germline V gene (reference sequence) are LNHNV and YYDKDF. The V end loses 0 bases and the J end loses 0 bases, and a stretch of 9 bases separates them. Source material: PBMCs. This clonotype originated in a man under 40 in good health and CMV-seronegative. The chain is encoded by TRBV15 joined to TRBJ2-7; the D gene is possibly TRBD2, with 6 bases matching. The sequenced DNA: TGTGCCACCAGCAGAGATGGGGAGGACTCCTACGAGCAGTACTTC. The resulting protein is CATSRDGEDSYEQYF.